These T cell receptor beta chains were read from a single sample in a study of CD8+ T cells in alopecia areata. Some clones are missing from TCRdb's copy, which holds only in-frame ones; the method was immunoSEQ multiplex PCR. Counted here are approximately 280,000 clones, roughly 60% occurring once; the ten biggest clones make up roughly 1.8%. Specimen: CD4+ T cells sorted from blood, collected at week 24, from a patient treated with tofacitinib. The receptors derive from a human donor with alopecia areata. Each CDR3 is given with its conserved first and last residue. The order of the fields is J gene, V gene, CDR3 protein.

j_call: TRBJ2-3
v_call: TRBV14
cdr3_aa: CASSQDSAAGMDTQYF

j_call: TRBJ2-3
v_call: TRBV4-1
cdr3_aa: CASSQQAGPSTDTQYF

j_call: TRBJ2-7
v_call: TRBV21-1
cdr3_aa: CASSNKCSGQSYDEQYF

j_call: TRBJ1-2
v_call: TRBV28
cdr3_aa: CASITGLGGYTF

j_call: TRBJ2-3
v_call: TRBV5-1
cdr3_aa: CASSFGTDTQYF

j_call: TRBJ2-7
v_call: TRBV23-1
cdr3_aa: CASSQSPGGGRGEQYF

j_call: TRBJ2-5
v_call: TRBV25-1
cdr3_aa: CASSERVGETQYF

j_call: TRBJ1-2
v_call: TRBV5-1
cdr3_aa: CASRQGLGQGNYGYTF

j_call: TRBJ2-7
v_call: TRBV2
cdr3_aa: CAGSSYLSSYEQYF

j_call: TRBJ1-2
v_call: TRBV2
cdr3_aa: CASSPGQDYGYTF

j_call: TRBJ1-3
v_call: TRBV29-1
cdr3_aa: CSVVPTGQTGNTIYF

j_call: TRBJ2-5
v_call: TRBV7-9
cdr3_aa: CASSQTPGRGAETQYF

j_call: TRBJ1-1
v_call: TRBV7-9
cdr3_aa: CASSLAGTEAFF

j_call: TRBJ1-1
v_call: TRBV6-1
cdr3_aa: CASSENQLLNTEAFF

j_call: TRBJ2-3
v_call: TRBV5-4
cdr3_aa: CASSITAGGSTDTQYF

j_call: TRBJ2-1
v_call: TRBV6-6
cdr3_aa: CASSALHDLNEQFF

j_call: TRBJ1-4
v_call: TRBV2
cdr3_aa: CASRGQEGEKLFF

j_call: TRBJ1-2
v_call: TRBV29-1
cdr3_aa: CSVGGRQGAYGYTF

j_call: TRBJ1-5
v_call: TRBV15
cdr3_aa: CATSLRTGNQPQHF

j_call: TRBJ2-5
v_call: TRBV5-4
cdr3_aa: CASSLGGGGSETQYF

j_call: TRBJ2-5
v_call: TRBV29-1
cdr3_aa: CSARVTNGETQYF

j_call: TRBJ1-5
v_call: TRBV5-1
cdr3_aa: CASSQSGLDQPQHF

j_call: TRBJ1-1
v_call: TRBV28
cdr3_aa: CASSLKSAWVDTEAFF

j_call: TRBJ2-1
v_call: TRBV23-1
cdr3_aa: CASSQSARGPSYEQFF

j_call: TRBJ1-2
v_call: TRBV5-6
cdr3_aa: CASSFPGAVGGYTF

j_call: TRBJ2-6
v_call: TRBV18
cdr3_aa: CASEPSGANVLTF

j_call: TRBJ2-7
v_call: TRBV28
cdr3_aa: CASIGRSYEQYF

j_call: TRBJ2-7
v_call: TRBV13
cdr3_aa: CASSFPLAGRHEQYF

j_call: TRBJ1-5
v_call: TRBV10-3
cdr3_aa: CATAGGDYQPQHF

j_call: TRBJ1-6
v_call: TRBV28
cdr3_aa: CPNSPLHF

j_call: TRBJ1-1
v_call: TRBV29-1
cdr3_aa: CSVERERETEAFF

j_call: TRBJ2-7
v_call: TRBV9
cdr3_aa: CASSKSSYEQYF

j_call: TRBJ1-3
v_call: TRBV7-2
cdr3_aa: CASSGQGGTGNTIYF

j_call: TRBJ2-7
v_call: TRBV10-3
cdr3_aa: CAISRSDEQYF